The rows below give T cell receptor beta chains drawn from one sample of a study of control samples from healthy donors and cancer patients. Sequencing was performed with immunoSEQ multiplex PCR; in TCRdb, only in-frame clones are kept and a portion is missing. In the table there are about 150,000 clones, approximately 91% of which are singletons. Sequencing used blood. Source of these receptors: a woman in her forties in good health. Both conserved end residues are part of each CDR3. Each record gives: D gene, V gene, J gene, clone size, CDR3 protein, CDR3 DNA. D genes are given only for firm matches. Clone size is given for some rows only: seen once, a few or many times, or a class if the clone is expanded.

TRBD2	TRBV12-5	TRBJ2-3	.	CASGLVLTGTSDNTDTQYF	TGTGCTAGTGGTTTGGTACTGACCGGGACTAGCGACAACACAGATACGCAGTATTTT
TRBD1	TRBV6-5	TRBJ2-7	.	CASPRDRVSYEQYF	TGTGCCAGCCCCCGGGACAGGGTATCCTACGAGCAGTACTTC
.	TRBV12-3/TRBV12-4	TRBJ2-3	.	CASTFGSDTQYF	TGTGCCAGCACCTTCGGGTCAGATACGCAGTATTTT
.	TRBV6-6	TRBJ2-7	.	CASSYGGGGVGEQYF	TGTGCCAGCAGTTACGGAGGGGGGGGAGTAGGCGAGCAGTACTTC
.	TRBV5-6	TRBJ2-2	.	CASSSIGRELFF	TGTGCCAGCAGCTCGATCGGGCGGGAGCTGTTTTTT
.	TRBV5-1	TRBJ1-3	.	CASSQSPSSGNTIYF	TGCGCCAGCAGCCAGTCTCCAAGCTCTGGAAACACCATATATTTT
.	TRBV21-1	TRBJ1-2	.	CASRLGHRALSYGYTF	TGTGCCAGCAGATTGGGACACCGCGCCCTCTCCTATGGCTACACCTTC
.	TRBV21-1	TRBJ1-3	.	CASSNSSGNTIYF	TGTGCCAGCAGCAACAGCTCTGGAAACACCATATATTTT
.	TRBV2	TRBJ1-1	.	CASSYRAVEAFF	TGTGCCAGCAGCTATAGGGCAGTAGAAGCTTTCTTT
.	TRBV7-6	TRBJ2-1	.	CASSVLGRGDNEQFF	TGTGCCAGCAGCGTGTTGGGCAGGGGGGACAATGAGCAGTTCTTC
.	TRBV2	TRBJ1-5	.	CASKDGDPGPNQPQHF	TGTGCCAGCAAGGACGGCGATCCGGGACCCAATCAGCCCCAGCATTTT
.	TRBV5-4	TRBJ2-1	.	CASSLAGQTSYNEQFF	TGTGCCAGCAGCTTGGCAGGGCAGACCTCCTACAATGAGCAGTTCTTC
.	TRBV5-6	TRBJ1-3	.	CASNGGGSSGNTIYF	TGTGCCAGCAACGGGGGGGGAAGCTCTGGAAACACCATATATTTT
TRBD2	TRBV11-2	TRBJ2-2	.	CASSLEGGGAPVTGELFF	TGTGCCAGCAGCTTAGAGGGCGGGGGGGCTCCCGTTACCGGGGAGCTGTTTTTT
.	TRBV7-9	TRBJ1-1	.	CASSFGDEAFF	TGTGCCAGCAGCTTTGGGGATGAAGCTTTCTTT
.	TRBV7-7	TRBJ2-2	.	CASSLEGLAGELFF	TGTGCCAGCAGCTTAGAAGGATTGGCCGGGGAGCTGTTTTTT
.	TRBV19	TRBJ2-1	.	CASSIVGNEQFF	TGTGCCAGTAGTATTGTGGGCAATGAGCAGTTCTTC
.	TRBV6-2/TRBV6-3	TRBJ2-1	.	CASSYRDWAYNEQFF	TGTGCCAGCAGTTACCGGGACTGGGCCTACAATGAGCAGTTCTTC
.	TRBV12-3/TRBV12-4	TRBJ2-7	.	CASGGRHTYEQYF	TGTGCCAGCGGGGGACGACACACCTACGAGCAGTACTTC
.	TRBV7-6	TRBJ2-1	.	CASSLGSSPYNEQFF	TGTGCCAGCAGCTTAGGGTCTTCGCCCTACAATGAGCAGTTCTTC
TRBD2	TRBV7-9	TRBJ2-5	.	CASSSLAGEQETQYF	TGTGCCAGCAGCTCATTAGCGGGGGAGCAAGAGACCCAGTACTTC
TRBD2	TRBV5-1	TRBJ2-3	.	CASSFAGGTSTDTQYF	TGCGCCAGCAGCTTCGCGGGGGGAACTAGCACAGATACGCAGTATTTT
.	TRBV6-4	TRBJ1-6	once	CASSSGVTSPLHF	TGTGCCAGCAGTTCAGGGGTTACCTCACCCCTCCACTTT
.	TRBV5-5	TRBJ1-4	.	CASSLVTGYGEKLFF	TGTGCCAGCAGCTTGGTTACAGGGTACGGAGAAAAACTGTTTTTT
.	TRBV7-9	TRBJ1-1	.	CASSLAGNTEAFF	TGTGCCAGCAGCTTAGCGGGGAACACTGAAGCTTTCTTT
.	TRBV25-1	TRBJ2-1	.	CASSFDLLGVNEQFF	TGTGCCAGCAGCTTCGACCTTTTGGGGGTTAATGAGCAGTTCTTC
.	TRBV29-1	TRBJ1-2	once	CSAGTATYGYTF	TGCAGCGCGGGCACAGCGACCTATGGCTACACCTTC
.	TRBV19	TRBJ2-2	.	CASSGGGELFF	TGTGCCAGTAGTGGGGGCGGGGAGCTGTTTTTT
.	TRBV4-1	TRBJ1-2	many	CASSQERVWSGYTF	TGCGCCAGCAGCCAAGAGAGGGTATGGTCTGGCTACACCTTC
.	TRBV10-2	TRBJ2-5	.	CASMGGPGETQYF	TGCGCCAGCATGGGGGGGCCCGGGGAGACCCAGTACTTC
.	TRBV7-8	TRBJ1-5	.	CASSPRSGDQPQHF	TGTGCCAGCAGCCCTCGTTCGGGCGATCAGCCCCAGCATTTT
TRBD1	TRBV6-1	TRBJ1-5	.	CASSEGQVNQPQHF	TGTGCCAGCAGTGAGGGACAGGTTAATCAGCCCCAGCATTTT
.	TRBV27	TRBJ2-5	.	CASSLVGETQYF	TGTGCCAGCAGTTTGGTGGGAGAGACCCAGTACTTC
TRBD1	TRBV29-1	TRBJ2-7	.	CSVAGQGFGYEQYF	TGCAGCGTTGCGGGACAGGGTTTTGGCTACGAGCAGTACTTC
TRBD1	TRBV11-2	TRBJ1-2	.	CASRSGGRGYYGYTF	TGTGCCAGCAGATCGGGGGGCAGGGGGTACTATGGCTACACCTTC
.	TRBV5-5	TRBJ2-7	once	CASSLGTYEQYF	TGTGCCAGCAGCTTGGGGACCTACGAGCAGTACTTC
.	TRBV4-1	TRBJ1-3	.	CASRPGVAGNTIYF	TGCGCCAGCAGACCGGGAGTTGCTGGAAACACCATATATTTT
.	TRBV7-2	TRBJ2-1	.	CAQPARGFKGNEQFF	TGTGCCCAACCTGCCAGGGGCTTTAAGGGGAATGAGCAGTTCTTC
.	TRBV2	TRBJ1-5	.	CASADLASNQPQHF	TGTGCCAGCGCGGACCTTGCTAGCAATCAGCCCCAGCATTTT
TRBD2	TRBV11-2	TRBJ2-1	.	CASSKSSGVHNEQFF	TGTGCCAGCAGCAAGTCTAGCGGGGTACACAATGAGCAGTTCTTC
TRBD1	TRBV5-5	TRBJ2-7	few	CASLRPGGHEQYF	TGTGCCAGCCTGCGTCCAGGGGGCCACGAGCAGTACTTC
TRBD1	TRBV2	TRBJ1-2	.	CAGRAGGSYGYTF	TGTGCCGGGAGGGCAGGGGGCTCGTATGGCTACACCTTC
TRBD1	TRBV6-5	TRBJ1-2	.	CASRGTGRYGYTF	TGTGCCAGCAGAGGGACAGGCCGATATGGCTACACCTTC
.	TRBV28	TRBJ2-7	.	CASSFPRGPKAEQYF	TGTGCCAGCAGTTTCCCACGGGGCCCCAAGGCCGAGCAGTACTTC
.	TRBV3-1/TRBV3-2	TRBJ1-2	.	CASSQLSGQGSYTF	TGTGCCAGCAGCCAGCTATCGGGGCAGGGGAGCTACACCTTC
.	TRBV5-1	TRBJ1-1	.	CASSLRGMNTEAFF	TGCGCCAGCAGCTTGAGAGGGATGAACACTGAAGCTTTCTTT
.	TRBV11-2	TRBJ1-4	.	CASSLWSGEKLFF	TGTGCCAGCAGCTTATGGTCGGGTGAAAAACTGTTTTTT
TRBD1	TRBV29-1	TRBJ2-3	.	CSVEGQGSSTDTQYF	TGCAGCGTAGAGGGACAGGGCTCTAGCACAGATACGCAGTATTTT
.	TRBV12-2	TRBJ2-7	.	CASLVGLSSYEQYF	TGTGCAAGCCTAGTAGGCCTCTCCTCCTACGAGCAGTACTTC
.	TRBV5-4	TRBJ1-2	.	CASSLVGRGFYGYTF	TGTGCCAGCAGCTTGGTAGGGAGGGGCTTCTATGGCTACACCTTC
.	TRBV4-2	TRBJ2-7	.	CASSQEALGSYEQYF	TGTGCCAGCAGCCAAGAAGCCCTCGGCAGTTACGAGCAGTACTTC
.	TRBV6-1	TRBJ2-1	.	CASSERGGHRNEQFF	TGTGCCAGCAGTGAGCGGGGCGGTCACAGGAATGAGCAGTTCTTC
.	TRBV10-2	TRBJ1-3	.	CASSLTGASGTIYF	TGCGCCAGCAGTCTGACGGGGGCCAGCGGCACCATATATTTT
.	TRBV11-2	TRBJ1-6	.	CASSLSPWNSPLHF	TGTGCCAGCAGCTTATCTCCTTGGAATTCACCCCTCCACTTT
.	TRBV29-1	TRBJ2-2	.	CSARTTSTGELFF	TGCAGCGCCCGAACCACTTCCACCGGGGAGCTGTTTTTT
TRBD2	TRBV2	TRBJ2-7	.	CASRLTSARDEQYF	TGTGCCAGCAGACTGACTAGCGCGAGGGACGAGCAGTACTTC